This TCR beta chain stems from a study of blood T cell repertoires in COVID-19. The overall study: Samples representing acute and convalescent COVID-19 were sourced from the United States, Italy and Spain. PBMCs, B-cell-depleted T cells, or T cells were the source of the cDNA or gDNA that made up the material.

Germline-derived CDR1 and CDR2 are SGHTA and FQGNSA. This CDR3 has 15 amino acids. With 5 bases removed from V and 8 bases from J, the gap between germline ends came to 21 bases. The table came from immunoSEQ multiplex PCR; TCRdb's copy has only in-frame clones and leaves some out. This table has approximately 72,000 clones, approximately 86% appearing once. The material sequenced was peripheral blood. The TCR comes from a man aged 45-65 years with acute or convalescent COVID-19. This chain connects TRBV7-2 to TRBJ1-2, with D possibly TRBD1 on 6 matching bases. The CDR3 protein is CASSPRGQGTKGYTF. As DNA, the CDR3 is TGTGCCAGCAGCCCAAGAGGGCAGGGGACTAAAGGCTACACCTTC.